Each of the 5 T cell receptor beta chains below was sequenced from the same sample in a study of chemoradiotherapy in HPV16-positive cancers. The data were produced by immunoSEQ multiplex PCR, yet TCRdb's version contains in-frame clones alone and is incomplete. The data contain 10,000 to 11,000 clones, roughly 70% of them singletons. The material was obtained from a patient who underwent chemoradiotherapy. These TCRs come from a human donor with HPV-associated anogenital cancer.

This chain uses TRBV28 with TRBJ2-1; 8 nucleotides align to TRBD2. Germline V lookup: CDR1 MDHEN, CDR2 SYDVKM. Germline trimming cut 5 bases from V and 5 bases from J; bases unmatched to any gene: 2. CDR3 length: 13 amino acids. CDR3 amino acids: CASSIAGHNEQFF. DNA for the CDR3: TGTGCCAGCAGTATAGCGGGGCACAATGAGCAGTTCTTC.

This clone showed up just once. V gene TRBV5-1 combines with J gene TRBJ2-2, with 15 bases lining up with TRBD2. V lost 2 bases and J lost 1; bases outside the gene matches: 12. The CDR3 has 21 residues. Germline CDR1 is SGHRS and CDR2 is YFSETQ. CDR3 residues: CASSLLPPGLAGGQNTGELFF. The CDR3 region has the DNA TGCGCCAGCAGCTTACTACCCCCGGGACTAGCGGGGGGCCAGAACACCGGGGAGCTGTTTTTT.

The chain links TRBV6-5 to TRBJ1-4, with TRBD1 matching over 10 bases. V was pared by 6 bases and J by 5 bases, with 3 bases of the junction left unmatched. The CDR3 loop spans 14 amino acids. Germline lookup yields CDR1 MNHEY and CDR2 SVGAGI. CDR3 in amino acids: CASSRTGGNEKLFF. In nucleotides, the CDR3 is TGTGCCAGCAGCCGGACAGGGGGGAATGAAAAACTGTTTTTT.

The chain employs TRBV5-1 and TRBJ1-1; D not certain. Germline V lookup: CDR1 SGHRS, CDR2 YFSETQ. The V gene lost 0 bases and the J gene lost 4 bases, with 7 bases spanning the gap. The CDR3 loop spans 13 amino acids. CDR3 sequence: CASSLGAVTEAFF. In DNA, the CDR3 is TGCGCCAGCAGCTTGGGGGCAGTCACTGAAGCTTTCTTT.

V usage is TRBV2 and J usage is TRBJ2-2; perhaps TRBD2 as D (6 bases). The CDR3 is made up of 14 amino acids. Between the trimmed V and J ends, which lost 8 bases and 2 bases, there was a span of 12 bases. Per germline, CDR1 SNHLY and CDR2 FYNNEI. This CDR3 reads CASSGTFNTGELFF. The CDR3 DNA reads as TGTGCCAGCTCCGGGACTTTTAACACCGGGGAGCTGTTTTTT.